The sequence of this T cell receptor (beta chain) was determined in a study of identical twins. Germline CDR1 and CDR2: SGDLS and YYNGEE. This CDR3 comprises 14 residues. V was cut by 0 bases and J by 3 bases, with 9 bases left in between. TCRdb called the 5' RACE reads again in MiXCR, with one record for every CDR3 protein. The sample consists of over 200,000 distinct CDR3 sequences, 6% to 7% of them appearing once. The same specimen was also included in a second study, on T cells expressing NK-cell markers.

The chain employs TRBV9 and TRBJ1-1; possible D gene TRBD1, 5 bases. Sequences were obtained from CD8+ T cells sorted from blood. This receptor was identified in a young woman in good health. CDR3 residues: CASSVGLRDTEAFF. The CDR3 coding sequence is TGTGCCAGCAGCGTAGGTCTCAGGGACACTGAAGCTTTCTTT.